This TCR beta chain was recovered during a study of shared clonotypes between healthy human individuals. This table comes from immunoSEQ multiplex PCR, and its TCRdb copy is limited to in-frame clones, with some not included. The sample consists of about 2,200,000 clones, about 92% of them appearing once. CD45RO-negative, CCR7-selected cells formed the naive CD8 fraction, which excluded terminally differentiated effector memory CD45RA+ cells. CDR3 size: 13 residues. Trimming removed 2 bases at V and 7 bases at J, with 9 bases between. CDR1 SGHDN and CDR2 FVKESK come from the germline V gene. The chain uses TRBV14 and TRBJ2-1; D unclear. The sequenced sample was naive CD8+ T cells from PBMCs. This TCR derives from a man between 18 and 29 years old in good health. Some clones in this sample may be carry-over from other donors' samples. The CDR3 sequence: CASSQSLRNEQFF. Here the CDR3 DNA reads TGTGCCAGCAGCCAATCGCTCAGGAATGAGCAGTTCTTC.